The present entry profiles one TCR beta chain with its context. Its antigen is unidentified. The data derive from a study of cytomegalovirus exposure and HLA in healthy donors. Points from the study as a whole: Through in vitro validation, a few CMV-associated chains were shown to be specific for CMV antigens. A later analysis found first-cohort TCR clusters tended to co-occur in the 130 or so validation repertoires. The study flagged roughly 150 TCR beta chains as cytomegalovirus-associated. Rarity characterized most TCR sequences, yet some public TCRs appeared in many donors.

TCRdb's copy holds only in-frame clones and misses some; the assay was immunoSEQ multiplex PCR. The sample shows fewer than 200,000 clones, 75% to 90% of them seen only once. The germline V gene encodes CDR1 SNHLY and CDR2 FYNNEI. The CDR3 runs to 15 residues. V was shortened by 1 base and J by 4 bases, with 13 bases between the two germline ends. The sample consisted of PBMCs. The rearrangement uses TRBV2 and TRBJ1-2; D is uncertain. The receptor's source is a man aged 18 to 30 in good health and CMV-seropositive. The CDR3 nucleotides are TGTGCCAGCAGTGAAGGAGACGGGAGCTTCTATGGCTACACCTTC. It specifies CASSEGDGSFYGYTF.